The entry below gives a single T cell receptor (beta chain) sequence along with its context. The sample comes from a study of blood T cell repertoires in COVID-19. TCRdb keeps only in-frame clones here, not all; method: immunoSEQ multiplex PCR. In the table there are approximately 150,000 clones, 87% of which are singletons. Looked up from germline, CDR1 is SGHNT and CDR2 is YENEEA. J lost 1 base, V lost 5 bases, and 4 bases had no gene match. The CDR3 spans 14 residues. Cohort 3 donors counted as recovered after two negative PCRs, clearance, or resolved symptoms. The TCR originated in a man between 60 and 75 years old who had recovered from COVID-19. Material for sequencing was PBMCs or T cells enriched from blood (not recorded which). This chain links TRBV11-3 with TRBJ2-5, with TRBD1 identical over 7 bases. Written as DNA, the CDR3 is TGTGCCAGCAGCCGGGGACAGCCCCAAGAGACCCAGTACTTC. It translates to CASSRGQPQETQYF.